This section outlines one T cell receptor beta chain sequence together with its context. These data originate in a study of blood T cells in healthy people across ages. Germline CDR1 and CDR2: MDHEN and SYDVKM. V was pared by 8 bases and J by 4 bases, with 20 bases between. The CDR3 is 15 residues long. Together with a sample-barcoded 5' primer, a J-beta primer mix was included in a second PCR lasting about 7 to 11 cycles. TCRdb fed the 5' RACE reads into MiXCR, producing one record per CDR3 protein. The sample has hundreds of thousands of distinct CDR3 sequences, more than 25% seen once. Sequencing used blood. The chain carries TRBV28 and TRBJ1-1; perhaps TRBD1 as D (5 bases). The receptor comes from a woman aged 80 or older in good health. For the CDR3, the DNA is TGTGCCAGCCTCCCCAGCGGGGGGGTAGGCACTGAAGCTTTCTTT. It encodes CASLPSGGVGTEAFF. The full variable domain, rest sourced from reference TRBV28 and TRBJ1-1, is DVKVTQSSRYLVKRTGEKVFLECVQDMDHENMFWYRQDPGLGLRLIYFSYDVKMKEKGDIPEGYSVSREKKERFSLILESASTNQTSMYLCASLPSGGVGTEAFFGQGTRLTVV.